Ten or more counts support the clone carrying this T cell receptor (beta chain). What it recognizes is unknown. Researchers made TCR cDNA using 5'RACE template switching, and this step added a universal primer site and UMIs. TCRdb independently ran MiXCR on the 5' RACE reads; one entry per CDR3 protein. The sample contains roughly 400,000 distinct CDR3 sequences, roughly a sixth of which appear only once. These data come from a study of T cells after yellow fever vaccination. Study context: Preparing low-cell-number fractions relied on SMART-Seq v4 Ultra Low Input. Overall study findings and caveats: Most clones from primary vaccination resurfaced after the booster (around 95% CD4, 88% CD8). The secondary T-cell response peaked on day 5, not day 15, but was weaker.

This CDR3 is built from 13 residues. Trimming cost V 4 bases and J 8 bases, with 11 bases left between them. Germline assignment: CDR1 MGHRA and CDR2 YSYEKL. The chain carries TRBV4-1 and TRBJ1-4, with D perhaps TRBD1 (5 bases). The receptor comes from a man aged 18 to 35 who received the YFV17D yellow fever vaccine. The material was PBMCs, obtained before the yellow fever booster vaccination. The CDR3 spells CASSLGGAEKLFF. The CDR3 region has the DNA TGCGCCAGCAGCCTGGGGGGAGCGGAAAAACTGTTTTTT.